This TCR beta chain was found in a study of blood T cell repertoires in COVID-19. Study in general: Some COVID-19 samples were acute and others convalescent; all came from the United States, Italy and Spain. T cells, B-cell-depleted T cells, or PBMCs provided the cDNA or gDNA that served as material.

Germline V gene lookup returns CDR1 MDHEN and CDR2 SYDVKM. V lost 8 bases and J lost 2; bases outside the gene matches: 0. The CDR3 is made up of 11 amino acids. In the authors' workflow: Reference gene primer amplification in the assay estimated nucleated cell counts. TCRdb keeps only in-frame clones here, not all; method: immunoSEQ multiplex PCR. Clonal size and the V and J genes are those of that table, whereas D and trimming came from the DNA. Of tens of thousands of clones listed, 88% are singletons. Material: peripheral blood. V is TRBV28 and J is TRBJ2-7, with 7 bases that match TRBD2. This receptor was taken from a human donor in a cohort sampled during active COVID-19. In nucleotides, the CDR3 is TGTGCCAGCGGGAGGGCCTACGAGCAGTACTTC. It is translated as CASGRAYEQYF.